These 18 T cell receptor beta chains share one sample of origin, sequenced in a study of T cell changes during pregnancy in multiple sclerosis. Profiling relied on immunoSEQ multiplex PCR, and the TCRdb table lists in-frame clones only, not all of them. This table holds 70,000 or so clones, around 92% found once. Sequencing used peripheral blood, obtained in the third trimester of pregnancy. The receptors here all came from a female donor in good health, enrolled as a control in a pregnancy study.

This chain connects TRBV7-9 to TRBJ2-1; D perhaps matches TRBD2 (6 bases). CDR3 length: 15 residues. Germline-derived CDR1 and CDR2 are SEHNR and FQNEAQ (reference sequence). V lost 5 bases, J lost 0 bases, and 11 bases lay in between. In DNA, the CDR3 is TGTGCCAGCAGCCTTGCGGGGAGCTCCTACAATGAGCAGTTCTTC. Its protein product is CASSLAGSSYNEQFF.

J is TRBJ2-1 and V is TRBV7-2, with TRBD2 matching over 8 bases. V trimming: 3 bases; J trimming: 10 bases; junction bases outside the gene matches: 11. From germline, CDR1 is SGHTA and CDR2 FQGNSA. The CDR3 is made up of 15 amino acids. The CDR3 DNA follows: TGTGCCAGCAGCTTCTTAACTAGCGGCACTGGGGAGCAGTTCTTC. Amino acids: CASSFLTSGTGEQFF.

The chain has TRBV5-1 and TRBJ2-1; the match to TRBD2 covers 9 bases. Germline CDR1 SGHRS, CDR2 YFSETQ. The CDR3 has 15 residues. The J segment lost 13 bases and the V segment lost 0 bases, leaving 11 bases of the junction unmatched. CDR3 in amino acids: CASSLAFYSGSQQFF. DNA of the CDR3: TGCGCCAGCAGCTTGGCTTTTTATAGCGGGAGCCAACAGTTCTTC.

V gene TRBV18 combines with J gene TRBJ1-1, with D hard to call. V was trimmed by 1 base and J by 3 bases, leaving 6 bases between them. The length of the CDR3 is 13 residues. The V gene's germline CDR1 is KGHSH and CDR2 LQKENI. This chain's CDR3 is CASSPRGDTEAFF. For the CDR3, the DNA is TGTGCCAGCTCACCACGCGGAGACACTGAAGCTTTCTTT. The entire variable domain, with the rest obtained from reference TRBV18 and TRBJ1-1, is as follows: NAGVMQNPRHLVRRRGQEARLRCSPMKGHSHVYWYRQLPEEGLKFMVYLQKENIIDESGMPKERFSAEFPKEGPSILRIQQVVRGDSAAYFCASSPRGDTEAFFGQGTRLTVV.

This chain joins TRBV7-3 and TRBJ2-1; TRBD2 matches at 10 bases. This CDR3 spans 15 amino acids. The J segment lost 6 bases and the V segment lost 4 bases, leaving 6 bases of the junction unmatched. Germline V gene lookup returns CDR1 SGHTA and CDR2 FQGTGA. CDR3 loop: CASSSAERGGNEQFF. The CDR3 DNA is TGTGCCAGCAGCTCGGCCGAGCGGGGGGGCAATGAGCAGTTCTTC.

This chain connects TRBV5-4 to TRBJ1-2; TRBD1 aligns across 8 bases. Germline lookup yields CDR1 SGHNT and CDR2 YYREEE (reference sequence). V shed 4 bases and J 6 bases; nucleotides not matched to a gene: 14. This CDR3 spans 16 amino acids. CDR3 DNA: TGTGCCAGCAGCCAAGACACAGGGGGAATAGGAAATGGCTACACCTTC. Its protein product is CASSQDTGGIGNGYTF.

The genes are TRBV9 and TRBJ1-4; no clear D. The V gene's germline CDR1 is SGDLS and CDR2 YYNGEE. The CDR3 totals 15 residues. V dropped 3 bases and J dropped 0 bases, with 9 bases sitting between them. The CDR3: CASSADGTTNEKLFF. The CDR3 DNA sequence: TGTGCCAGCAGCGCGGACGGGACAACTAATGAAAAACTGTTTTTT.

This rearrangement joins TRBV28 to TRBJ1-5; 7 bases align to TRBD1. Germline CDR1 MDHEN, CDR2 SYDVKM. With V trimmed by 6 bases and J by 0 bases, 8 bases remained unmatched. The CDR3 totals 16 residues. The CDR3 reads CASSWGTVHSNQPQHF. The CDR3 region has the DNA TGTGCCAGCAGCTGGGGGACAGTGCATAGCAATCAGCCCCAGCATTTT.

The rearrangement uses TRBV19 and TRBJ1-4; perhaps TRBD1 as D (5 bases). Trimming removed 4 bases at V and 6 bases at J, with 12 bases between. This CDR3 contains 14 residues. Germline V gene data show CDR1 as LNHDA and CDR2 as SQIVND (reference sequence). CDR3 DNA sequence: TGTGCCAGTAGTACCAGGGCTAGGTATGAAAAACTGTTTTTT. Its protein is CASSTRARYEKLFF. Using reference TRBV19 and TRBJ1-4 for the parts outside the CDR3, the full variable domain is DGGITQSPKYLFRKEGQNVTLSCEQNLNHDAMYWYRQDPGQGLRLIYYSQIVNDFQKGDIAEGYSVSREKKESFPLTVTSAQKNPTAFYLCASSTRARYEKLFFGSGTQLSVL.

The V and J genes are TRBV6-5 and TRBJ1-1; D not certain. V lost 0 bases, J lost 1 base, and 6 bases lay in between. The CDR3 extends over 14 amino acids. Germline V lookup: CDR1 MNHEY, CDR2 SVGAGI. CDR3 DNA sequence: TGTGCCAGCAGTTACTCGAGGAGGAACACTGAAGCTTTCTTT. It codes for CASSYSRRNTEAFF.

The chain employs TRBV6-1 and TRBJ1-6; weak D call: TRBD1 (5 bases). Germline values: CDR1 MNHNS, CDR2 SASEGT. The CDR3 has 13 residues. Trimming removed 3 bases from V and 9 bases from J, with 9 bases in between. The CDR3 region is CASSETDGSPLHF. Here the CDR3 DNA reads TGTGCCAGCAGTGAGACAGATGGTTCACCCCTCCACTTT.

The J gene is TRBJ2-3, the V gene TRBV27; TRBD2 aligns across 12 bases. This CDR3 is built from 17 residues. Germline trimming cut 3 bases from V and 2 bases from J; bases unmatched to any gene: 6. The germline V gene has CDR1 MNHEY and CDR2 SMNVEV (reference sequence). The CDR3 DNA reads as TGTGCCAGCAGTTTGGTCCTAGCGGGGGGGTACACAGATACGCAGTATTTT. It yields the protein CASSLVLAGGYTDTQYF.

The chain combines TRBV6-1 with TRBJ2-7; TRBD2 is a possible D gene (6 bases). This CDR3 is 14 amino acids long. V gave up 4 bases and J gave up 7 bases, with 17 bases separating them. Germline values: CDR1 MNHNS, CDR2 SASEGT. The CDR3 loop reads CASSGSRGFREQYF. Written as DNA, the CDR3 is TGTGCCAGCAGTGGCTCCCGGGGGTTTAGAGAGCAGTACTTC.

This clone was found once. The gene calls are TRBV15 and TRBJ1-5; D remains unclear. Germline V lookup: CDR1 LNHNV, CDR2 YYDKDF (reference sequence). V lost 0 bases to trimming and J lost 4 bases, with 10 bases between them. CDR3 size: 15 residues. The CDR3 DNA sequence: TGTGCCACCAGCAGAGATAGAAGCGTAAATCAGCCCCAGCATTTT. This gives the protein CATSRDRSVNQPQHF.

J is TRBJ2-7 and V is TRBV9; 9 bases fit TRBD1. V was clipped by 3 bases and J by 6 bases; unmatched bases: 7. The CDR3 loop spans 14 amino acids. Germline V lookup: CDR1 SGDLS, CDR2 YYNGEE. This CDR3 reads CASSGTGTGSEQYF. CDR3 in DNA: TGTGCCAGCAGCGGCACCGGGACAGGGTCCGAGCAGTACTTC.

The chain employs TRBV6-6 and TRBJ2-1; 11 bases are shared with TRBD2. The CDR3 has 15 amino acids. Looked up from germline, CDR1 is MNHNY and CDR2 is SVGAGI (reference sequence). J was trimmed by 9 bases and V by 5 bases; bases with no gene match: 9. The CDR3 DNA is TGTGCCAGCAGTCGGACTAGCGGGTGGGACAGTGAGCAGTTCTTC. This encodes CASSRTSGWDSEQFF.

This chain joins TRBV7-2 and TRBJ2-7; 10 bases match TRBD2. The V gene end was trimmed by 4 bases and the J gene end by 5 bases; junction bases not matched to a gene: 5. The germline gives CDR1 SGHTA, CDR2 FQGNSA. The length of the CDR3 is 14 residues. CDR3 sequence reads: CASSSLLAGDEQYF. The CDR3 nucleotides are TGTGCCAGCAGCTCACTTCTAGCGGGAGACGAGCAGTACTTC.

This clone showed up just once. This chain joins TRBV20-1 and TRBJ2-7; D unclear. The CDR3 contains 11 residues. Trimming took 5 bases from V and 2 from J, leaving 7 bases between them. From germline, CDR1 is DFQATT and CDR2 SNEGSKA (reference sequence). The CDR3 region is CSALQAYEQYF. The CDR3 DNA is TGCAGTGCTCTCCAGGCCTACGAGCAGTACTTC.